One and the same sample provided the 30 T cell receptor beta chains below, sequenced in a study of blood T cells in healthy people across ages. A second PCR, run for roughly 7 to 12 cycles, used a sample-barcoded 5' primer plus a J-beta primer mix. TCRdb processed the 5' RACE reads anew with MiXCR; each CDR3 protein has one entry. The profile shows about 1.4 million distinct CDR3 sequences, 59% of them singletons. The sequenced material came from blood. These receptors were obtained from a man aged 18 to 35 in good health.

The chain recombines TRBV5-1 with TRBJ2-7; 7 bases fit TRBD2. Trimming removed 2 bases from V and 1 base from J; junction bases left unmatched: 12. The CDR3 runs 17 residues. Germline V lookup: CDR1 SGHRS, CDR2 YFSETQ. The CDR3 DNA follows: TGCGCCAGCAGCTTATACCCTACTAGCGTGAGTTCCTACGAGCAGTACTTC. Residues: CASSLYPTSVSSYEQYF.

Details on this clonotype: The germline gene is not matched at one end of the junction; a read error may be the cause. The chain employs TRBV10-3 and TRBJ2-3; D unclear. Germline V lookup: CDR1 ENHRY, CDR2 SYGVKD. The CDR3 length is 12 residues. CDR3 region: CATSEITDTQYF. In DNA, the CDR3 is TGTGCCACCAGTGAGATCACAGATACGCAGTATTTT.

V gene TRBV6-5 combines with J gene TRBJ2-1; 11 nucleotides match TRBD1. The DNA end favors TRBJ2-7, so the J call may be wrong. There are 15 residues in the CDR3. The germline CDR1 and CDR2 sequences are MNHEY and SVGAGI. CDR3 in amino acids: CASSYGQGAYNEQYF. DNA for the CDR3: TGTGCCAGCAGTTACGGACAGGGGGCTTACAATGAGCAGTACTTC.

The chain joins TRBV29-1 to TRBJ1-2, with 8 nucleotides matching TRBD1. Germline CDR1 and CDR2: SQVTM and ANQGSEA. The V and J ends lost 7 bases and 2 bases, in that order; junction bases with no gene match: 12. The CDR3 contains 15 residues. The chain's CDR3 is CSATMQGAVNYGYTF. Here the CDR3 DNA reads TGCAGCGCTACGATGCAGGGGGCGGTAAACTATGGCTACACCTTC.

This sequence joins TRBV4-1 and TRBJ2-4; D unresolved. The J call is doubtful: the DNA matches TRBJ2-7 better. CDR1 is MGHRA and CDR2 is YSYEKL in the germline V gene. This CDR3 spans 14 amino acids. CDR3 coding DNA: TGCGCCAGCAGCCAAGCCTATTTAGTCTACGAGCAGTACTTC. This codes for CASSQAYLVYEQYF.

The CDR3 is CASSPQTGFIQETQYF. The CDR3, as DNA: TGTGCCAGCAGCCCCCAAACAGGGTTCATCCAAGAGACCCAGTACTTC. V and J are TRBV11-1 and TRBJ2-5, with D possibly being TRBD1 (6 bases). Per the germline V gene, CDR1 is SGHAT and CDR2 is FQDESV (reference sequence). Trimming removed 5 bases at V and 1 base at J, with 17 bases between. CDR3 length: 16 residues.

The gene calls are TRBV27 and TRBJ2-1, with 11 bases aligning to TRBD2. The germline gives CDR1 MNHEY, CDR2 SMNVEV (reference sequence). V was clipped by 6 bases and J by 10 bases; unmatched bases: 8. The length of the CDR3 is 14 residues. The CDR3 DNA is TGTGCCAGCAGCCTCACTAGCGGGGGATACGAGCAGTTCTTC. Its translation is CASSLTSGGYEQFF.

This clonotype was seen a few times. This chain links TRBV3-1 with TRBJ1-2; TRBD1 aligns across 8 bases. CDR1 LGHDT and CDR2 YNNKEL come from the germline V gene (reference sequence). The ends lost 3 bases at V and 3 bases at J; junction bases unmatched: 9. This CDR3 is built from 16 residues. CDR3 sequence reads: CASSQDKGTGYYGYTF. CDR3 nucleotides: TGTGCCAGCAGCCAGGACAAAGGGACAGGCTACTATGGCTACACCTTC.

The CDR3 DNA follows: TGTGCCAGCAGCCGTGGCGGAGCGGGGCCACTTTACAATGAGCAGTTCTTC. Protein sequence: CASSRGGAGPLYNEQFF. The rearrangement uses TRBV7-2 and TRBJ2-1, with 7 nucleotides matching TRBD2. Germline CDR1 is SGHTA and CDR2 is FQGNSA. The CDR3 runs 17 residues. V lost 5 bases to trimming and J lost 4 bases; unmatched junction nucleotides: 14.

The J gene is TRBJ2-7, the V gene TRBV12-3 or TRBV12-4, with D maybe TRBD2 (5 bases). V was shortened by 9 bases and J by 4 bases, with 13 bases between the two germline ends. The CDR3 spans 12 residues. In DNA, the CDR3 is TGTGCCAGTACCCATTCGGGGTACGAGCAGTACTTC. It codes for CASTHSGYEQYF.

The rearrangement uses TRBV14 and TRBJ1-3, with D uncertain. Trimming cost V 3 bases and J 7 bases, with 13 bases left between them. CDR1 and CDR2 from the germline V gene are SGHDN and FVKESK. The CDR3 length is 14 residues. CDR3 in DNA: TGTGCCAGCAGCCATTTAGGGTACCGGAACACCATATATTTT. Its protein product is CASSHLGYRNTIYF.

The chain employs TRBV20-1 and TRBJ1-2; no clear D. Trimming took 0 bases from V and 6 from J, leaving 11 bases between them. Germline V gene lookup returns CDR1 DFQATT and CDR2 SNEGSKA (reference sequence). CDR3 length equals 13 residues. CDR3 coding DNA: TGCAGTGCTAGAGATCGGTTTGGGGATGGCTACACCTTC. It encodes CSARDRFGDGYTF.

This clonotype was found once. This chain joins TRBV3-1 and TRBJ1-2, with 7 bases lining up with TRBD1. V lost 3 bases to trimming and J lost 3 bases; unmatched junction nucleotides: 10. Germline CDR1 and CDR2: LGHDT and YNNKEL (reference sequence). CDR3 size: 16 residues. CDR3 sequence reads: CASSQLPKTGYYGYTF. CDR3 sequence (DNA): TGTGCCAGCAGCCAGCTCCCAAAGACAGGGTACTATGGCTACACCTTC. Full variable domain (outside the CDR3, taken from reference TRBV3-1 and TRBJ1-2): DTAVSQTPKYLVTQMGNDKSIKCEQNLGHDTMYWYKQDSKKFLKIMFSYNNKELIINETVPNRFSPKSPDKAHLNLHINSLELGDSAVYFCASSQLPKTGYYGYTFGSGTRLTVV.

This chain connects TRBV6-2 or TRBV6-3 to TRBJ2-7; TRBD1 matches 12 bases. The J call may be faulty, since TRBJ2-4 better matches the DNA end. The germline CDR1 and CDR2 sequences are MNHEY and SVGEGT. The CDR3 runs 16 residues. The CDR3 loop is CASRAGTGGTLNIQYF. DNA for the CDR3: TGTGCCAGCAGAGCCGGGACAGGGGGCACCCTTAACATTCAGTACTTC.

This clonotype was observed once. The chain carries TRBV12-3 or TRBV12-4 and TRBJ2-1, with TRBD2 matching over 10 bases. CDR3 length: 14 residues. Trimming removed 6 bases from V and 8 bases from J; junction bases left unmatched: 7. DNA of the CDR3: TGTGCCAGCAGGGGGGGACTAGCGTTTGATGAGCAGTTCTTC. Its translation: CASRGGLAFDEQFF.

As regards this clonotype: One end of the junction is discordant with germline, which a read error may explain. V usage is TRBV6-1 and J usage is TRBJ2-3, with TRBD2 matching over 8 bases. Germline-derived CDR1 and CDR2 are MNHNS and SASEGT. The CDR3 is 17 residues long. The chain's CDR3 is CASSEDSGRLSTDTQYF. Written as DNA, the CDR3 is TGTGCCAGCAGCGAAGACAGCGGGAGATTGAGCACAGATACGCAGTATTTT.

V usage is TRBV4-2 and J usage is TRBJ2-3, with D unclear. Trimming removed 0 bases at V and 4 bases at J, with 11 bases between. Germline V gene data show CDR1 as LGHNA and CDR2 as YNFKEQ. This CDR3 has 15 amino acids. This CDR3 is CASSQELGQADTQYF. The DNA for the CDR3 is TGTGCCAGCAGCCAAGAATTAGGGCAGGCAGATACGCAGTATTTT.

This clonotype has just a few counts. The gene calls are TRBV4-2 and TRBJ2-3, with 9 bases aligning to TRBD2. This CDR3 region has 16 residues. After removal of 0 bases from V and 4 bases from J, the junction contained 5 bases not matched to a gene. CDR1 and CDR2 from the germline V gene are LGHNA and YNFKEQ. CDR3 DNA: TGTGCCAGCAGCCAAGAGCGGGGGGGCCGACCAGATACGCAGTATTTT. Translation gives CASSQERGGRPDTQYF.

The DNA of the CDR3 is TGCAGTGCTAGCGGACAGGAGGACTCCTACGAGCAGTACTTC. Its protein product is CSASGQEDSYEQYF. The V gene is TRBV20-1, the J gene TRBJ2-7, with 7 nucleotides matching TRBD1. The length of the CDR3 is 14 residues. Germline CDR1 is DFQATT and CDR2 is SNEGSKA (reference sequence). The V and J ends lost 3 bases and 0 bases, in that order; junction bases with no gene match: 5.

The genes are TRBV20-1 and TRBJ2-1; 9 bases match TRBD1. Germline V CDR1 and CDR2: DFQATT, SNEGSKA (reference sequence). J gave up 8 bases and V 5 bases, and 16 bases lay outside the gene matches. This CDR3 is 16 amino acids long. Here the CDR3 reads CSALSPPGQGSDEQFF. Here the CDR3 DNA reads TGCAGTGCTCTGTCCCCGCCGGGACAGGGATCGGATGAGCAGTTCTTC.

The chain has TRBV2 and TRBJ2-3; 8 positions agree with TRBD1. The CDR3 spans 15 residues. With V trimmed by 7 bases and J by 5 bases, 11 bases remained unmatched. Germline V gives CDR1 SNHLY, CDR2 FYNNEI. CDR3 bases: TGTGCCAGCATGTACAGGGGGGTTTGGGAAGATACGCAGTATTTT. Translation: CASMYRGVWEDTQYF.

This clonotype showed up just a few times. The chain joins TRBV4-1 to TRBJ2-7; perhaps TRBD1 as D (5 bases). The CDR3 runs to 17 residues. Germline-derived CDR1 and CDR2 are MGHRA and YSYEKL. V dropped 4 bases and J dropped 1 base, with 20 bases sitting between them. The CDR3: CASSLKEVPGKSYEQYF. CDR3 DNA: TGCGCCAGCAGCCTCAAAGAAGTACCAGGGAAGTCCTACGAGCAGTACTTC.

CDR3 in DNA: TGTGCCATCAGTGAGTCGGGGCCGGGCTACACCTTC. This sequence encodes CAISESGPGYTF. The V gene is TRBV10-3, the J gene TRBJ1-2; the D gene is possibly TRBD1 (5 bases). The CDR3 extends over 12 amino acids. Germline CDR1 reads ENHRY; CDR2 reads SYGVKD. V was cut by 0 bases and J by 8 bases, with 7 bases left in between.

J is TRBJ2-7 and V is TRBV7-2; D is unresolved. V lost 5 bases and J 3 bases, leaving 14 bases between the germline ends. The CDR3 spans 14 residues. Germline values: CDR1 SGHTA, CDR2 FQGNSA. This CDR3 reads CASSAGRANYEQYF. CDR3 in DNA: TGTGCCAGCAGCGCAGGCCGGGCCAACTACGAGCAGTACTTC.

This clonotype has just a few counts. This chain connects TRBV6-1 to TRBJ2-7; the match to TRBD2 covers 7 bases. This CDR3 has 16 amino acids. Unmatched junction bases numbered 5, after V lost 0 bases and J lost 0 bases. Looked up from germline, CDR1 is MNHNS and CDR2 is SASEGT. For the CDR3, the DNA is TGTGCCAGCAGTGAAGCCCCGGGGGGAAACTCCTACGAGCAGTACTTC. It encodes CASSEAPGGNSYEQYF.

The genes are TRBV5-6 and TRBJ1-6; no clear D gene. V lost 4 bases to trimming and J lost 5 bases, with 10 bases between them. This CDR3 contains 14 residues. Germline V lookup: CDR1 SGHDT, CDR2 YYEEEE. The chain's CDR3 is CASSPDGDNSPLHF. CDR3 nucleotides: TGTGCCAGCAGCCCCGACGGGGATAATTCACCCCTCCACTTT.

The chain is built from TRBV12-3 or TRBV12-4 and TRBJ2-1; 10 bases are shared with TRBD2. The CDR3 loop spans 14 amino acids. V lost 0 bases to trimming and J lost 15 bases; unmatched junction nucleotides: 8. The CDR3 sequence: CASSLARLAGDMFF. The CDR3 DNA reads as TGTGCCAGCAGTTTAGCGAGGCTAGCGGGAGATATGTTCTTC.

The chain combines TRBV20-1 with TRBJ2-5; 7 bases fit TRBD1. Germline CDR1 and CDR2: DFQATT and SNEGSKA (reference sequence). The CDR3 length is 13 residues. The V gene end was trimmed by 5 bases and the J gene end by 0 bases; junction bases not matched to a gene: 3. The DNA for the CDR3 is TGCAGTGCTCTGACAGGGAACCAAGAGACCCAGTACTTC. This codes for CSALTGNQETQYF.

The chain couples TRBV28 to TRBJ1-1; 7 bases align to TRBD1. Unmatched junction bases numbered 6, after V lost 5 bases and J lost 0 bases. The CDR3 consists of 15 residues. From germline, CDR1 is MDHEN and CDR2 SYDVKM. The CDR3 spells CASSQQGMVNTEAFF. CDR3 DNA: TGTGCCAGCAGTCAACAGGGGATGGTGAACACTGAAGCTTTCTTT.

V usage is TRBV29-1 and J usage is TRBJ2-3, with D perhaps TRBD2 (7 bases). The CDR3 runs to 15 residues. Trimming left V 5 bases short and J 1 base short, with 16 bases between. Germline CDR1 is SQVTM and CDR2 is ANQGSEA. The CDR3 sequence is CSVWEGDVRTDTQYF. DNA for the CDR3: TGCAGCGTTTGGGAGGGGGATGTCCGCACAGATACGCAGTATTTT.